This T cell receptor beta chain was documented in a study of blood T cell repertoires in COVID-19. For the study at large: T cells, B-cell-depleted T cells, or PBMCs supplied cDNA or gDNA.

This table comes from immunoSEQ multiplex PCR, and its TCRdb copy is limited to in-frame clones, with some not included. The sample shows about 330,000 clones, roughly 90% of them seen only once. Of note for this clone: This CDR3 is also generated by other DNA sequences in the sample.

The CDR3 spans 13 residues. Trimming cost V 2 bases and J 2 bases, with 6 bases left between them. Germline V lookup: CDR1 MDHEN, CDR2 SYDVKM. This chain connects TRBV28 to TRBJ1-2, with D possibly being TRBD1 (6 bases). The source is a woman between 45 and 60 years old with active or convalescent COVID-19. Sequenced sample: peripheral blood. CDR3 nucleotides: TGTGCCAGCAGTTTAGGACAGAACTATGGCTACACCTTC. Amino acid sequence: CASSLGQNYGYTF.